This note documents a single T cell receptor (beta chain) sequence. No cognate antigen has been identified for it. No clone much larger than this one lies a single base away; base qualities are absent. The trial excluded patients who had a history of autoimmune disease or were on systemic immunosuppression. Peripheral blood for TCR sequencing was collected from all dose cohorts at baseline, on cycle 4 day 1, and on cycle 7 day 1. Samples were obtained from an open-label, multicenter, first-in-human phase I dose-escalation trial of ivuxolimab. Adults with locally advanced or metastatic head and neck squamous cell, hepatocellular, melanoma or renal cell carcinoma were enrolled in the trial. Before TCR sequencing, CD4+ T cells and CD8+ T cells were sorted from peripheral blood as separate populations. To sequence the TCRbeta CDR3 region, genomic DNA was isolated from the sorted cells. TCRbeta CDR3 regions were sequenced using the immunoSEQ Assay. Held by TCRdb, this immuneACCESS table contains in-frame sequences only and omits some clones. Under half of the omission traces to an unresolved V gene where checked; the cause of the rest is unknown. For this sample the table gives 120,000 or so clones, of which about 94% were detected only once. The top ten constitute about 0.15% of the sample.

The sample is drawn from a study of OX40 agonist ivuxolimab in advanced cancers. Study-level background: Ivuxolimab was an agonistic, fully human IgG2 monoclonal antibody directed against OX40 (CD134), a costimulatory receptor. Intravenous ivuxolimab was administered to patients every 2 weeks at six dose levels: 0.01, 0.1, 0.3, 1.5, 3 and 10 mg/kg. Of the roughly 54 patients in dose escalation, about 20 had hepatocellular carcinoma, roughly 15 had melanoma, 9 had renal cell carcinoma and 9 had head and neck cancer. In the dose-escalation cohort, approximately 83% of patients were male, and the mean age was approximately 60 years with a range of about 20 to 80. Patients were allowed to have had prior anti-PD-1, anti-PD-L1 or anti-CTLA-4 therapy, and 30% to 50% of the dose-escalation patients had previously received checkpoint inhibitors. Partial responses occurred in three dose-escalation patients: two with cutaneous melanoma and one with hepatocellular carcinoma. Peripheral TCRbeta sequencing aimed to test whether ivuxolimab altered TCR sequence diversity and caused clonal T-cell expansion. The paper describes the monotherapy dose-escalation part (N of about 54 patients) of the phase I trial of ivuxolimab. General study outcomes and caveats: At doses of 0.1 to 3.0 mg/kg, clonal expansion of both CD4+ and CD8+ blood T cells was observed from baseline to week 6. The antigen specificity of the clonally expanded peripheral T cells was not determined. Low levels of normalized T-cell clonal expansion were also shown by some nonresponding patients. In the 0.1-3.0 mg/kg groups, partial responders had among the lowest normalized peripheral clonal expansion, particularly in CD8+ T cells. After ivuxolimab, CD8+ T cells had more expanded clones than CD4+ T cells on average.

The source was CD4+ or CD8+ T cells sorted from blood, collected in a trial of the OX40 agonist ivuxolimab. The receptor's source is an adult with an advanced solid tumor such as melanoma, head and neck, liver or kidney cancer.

The nucleotides read TGTGCCAGCAGCCACAACCGAGGGAAAACCGGGGAGCTGTTTTTT. Its coded protein is CASSHNRGKTGELFF. The rearrangement combines TRBV7-2 with TRBJ2-2; a tentative D match to TRBD2 spans 5 bases. V is reduced by 5 bases and J by 5 bases, leaving a spacing of 15 bases between them. Sequences SGHTA (CDR1) and FQGNSA (CDR2) are obtained from the germline V gene. Its CDR3 holds 15 amino acids, cysteine through phenylalanine. Just CDR3 DNA is preserved here, 45 bases in frame from base 1.